Below, one TCR beta chain is given with its context. Its specificity is unknown. This CDR3 comprises 15 residues. Trimming cost V 0 bases and J 0 bases, with 8 bases left between them. Germline lookup yields CDR1 SGHRS and CDR2 YFSETQ. After autologous stem cell transplantation all patients relapsed, and prior brentuximab vedotin exposure differed between cohorts. The source of the sample is a study of PD-1 blockade in classical Hodgkin lymphoma. Broader study findings: Possible causes of repertoire differences, disease activity or prior therapy, remain undefined.

The method was immunoSEQ multiplex PCR; TCRdb's version includes in-frame clones alone and lacks a portion of them. This sample has roughly 81,000 clones, with about nine tenths found just once. The rearrangement links TRBV5-1 to TRBJ2-3, with a weak D call TRBD1 (6 bases). The sample here was peripheral blood mononuclear cells (PBMCs), taken before the second cycle of nivolumab. The receptor was derived from a human donor with classical Hodgkin lymphoma. CDR3 sequence (DNA): TGCGCCAGCAGCTTGGTTAGGGGGAGCACAGATACGCAGTATTTT. The encoded protein is CASSLVRGSTDTQYF.